The 16 T cell receptor beta chains presented below share a single source sample, sequenced in a study of blood T cell repertoires in COVID-19. Here immunoSEQ multiplex PCR was the method, and the copy in TCRdb shows in-frame clones only, minus some. The data hold 200,000 to 300,000 clones, with around nine tenths observed a single time. The sequenced material came from peripheral blood. The source is a woman aged 60-70 years who had recovered from COVID-19.

The genes are TRBV5-4 and TRBJ2-2; possibly TRBD2 for D (5 bases). Per germline, CDR1 SGHNT and CDR2 YYREEE (reference sequence). Deletions cut 5 bases from V and 0 bases from J, with 14 bases between. CDR3 size: 16 residues. DNA of the CDR3: TGTGCCAGCAGTTCGCGATTGACTACGAACACCGGGGAGCTGTTTTTT. Translating gives CASSSRLTTNTGELFF.

The chain joins TRBV9 to TRBJ2-7; the D gene is possibly TRBD2 (6 bases). The V and J ends lost 3 bases and 6 bases respectively, with 13 bases between them. Looked up from germline, CDR1 is SGDLS and CDR2 is YYNGEE. The CDR3 is made up of 13 amino acids. CDR3 residues: CASSAGRVGEQYF. The CDR3 coding sequence is TGTGCCAGCAGCGCCGGGAGAGTCGGCGAGCAGTACTTC.

This chain links TRBV11-2 with TRBJ2-5; D is unresolved. This CDR3 is 14 amino acids long. Germline CDR1 reads SGHAT; CDR2 reads FQNNGV. The V end was cut by 5 bases, the J end by 7 bases, with 17 bases between. Here the CDR3 DNA reads TGTGCCAGCAGCCCCCTGGGTAGTTTAGCGACCCAGTACTTC. This gives the protein CASSPLGSLATQYF.

J is TRBJ2-7 and V is TRBV2; 9 nucleotides match TRBD1. The germline CDR1 and CDR2 sequences are SNHLY and FYNNEI. The CDR3 sequence is 15 residues long. Germline trimming cut 5 bases from V and 3 bases from J; bases unmatched to any gene: 8. CDR3 nucleotides: TGTGCCAGCAGTCACGTGGGACAGGGTAACTACGAGCAGTACTTC. It translates to CASSHVGQGNYEQYF.

The chain employs TRBV2 and TRBJ2-1; the match to TRBD2 covers 15 bases. Germline assignment: CDR1 SNHLY and CDR2 FYNNEI. V lost 6 bases, J lost 4 bases, and 1 base stayed unmatched. The CDR3 runs 15 residues. The CDR3 protein is CASRGLAGGYNEQFF. DNA of the CDR3: TGTGCCAGCAGGGGACTAGCGGGGGGATACAATGAGCAGTTCTTC.

The chain carries TRBV29-1 and TRBJ2-3, with TRBD2 matching 9 bases. Germline CDR1 reads SQVTM; CDR2 reads ANQGSEA. The CDR3 has 17 amino acids. V shed 3 bases, J shed 0 bases, and the junction held 10 bases outside the gene matches. CDR3 in DNA: TGCAGCGTTGACTCGTTAGGGCTAGCGGGGAGCACAGATACGCAGTATTTT. This translates into CSVDSLGLAGSTDTQYF.

The chain recombines TRBV4-3 with TRBJ2-2; D gene ambiguous. Trimming took off 2 bases at V and 5 bases at J, with 9 bases between the two ends. CDR1 and CDR2 from the germline V gene are LGHNA and YSLEER. There are 14 residues in the CDR3. The CDR3 reads CASSQSWQTGELFF. The CDR3 nucleotides are TGCGCCAGCAGCCAATCGTGGCAGACCGGGGAGCTGTTTTTT.

The chain has TRBV7-9 and TRBJ1-1, with D unresolved. CDR3 length equals 13 residues. Looked up from germline, CDR1 is SEHNR and CDR2 is FQNEAQ (reference sequence). V was pared by 2 bases and J by 6 bases, with 10 bases between. The CDR3 spells CASSLTLSAEAFF. The DNA for the CDR3 is TGTGCCAGCAGCTTAACTTTGAGCGCTGAAGCTTTCTTT.

This chain connects TRBV19 to TRBJ1-6; 10 positions match TRBD1. The V gene end was trimmed by 7 bases and the J gene end by 7 bases; junction bases not matched to a gene: 4. The germline CDR1 and CDR2 sequences are LNHDA and SQIVND (reference sequence). This CDR3 is built from 14 residues. Written as DNA, the CDR3 is TGTGCCAGTACCCGGACAGGGGGGAATTCACCCCTCCACTTT. Translating it yields CASTRTGGNSPLHF.

The chain couples TRBV7-2 to TRBJ1-1; 7 positions agree with TRBD1. The J segment lost 5 bases and the V segment lost 1 base, leaving 7 bases of the junction unmatched. CDR3 length: 15 residues. CDR1 and CDR2 (germline): SGHTA, FQGNSA. The CDR3 here is CASSLDRGRRTEAFF. The CDR3 region has the DNA TGTGCCAGCAGCTTAGATAGGGGGCGAAGGACTGAAGCTTTCTTT.

This rearrangement joins TRBV6-2 or TRBV6-3 to TRBJ2-5; possible D gene TRBD2, 5 bases. The germline CDR1 and CDR2 sequences are MNHEY and SVGEGT. CDR3 size: 14 residues. The germline V and J ends were trimmed by 6 bases and 3 bases, with 14 bases remaining between them. DNA for the CDR3: TGTGCCAGCAGCCGGACTGGCGGAGAAGAGACCCAGTACTTC. It is translated as CASSRTGGEETQYF.

This clone was observed a single time. V usage is TRBV6-2 or TRBV6-3 and J usage is TRBJ1-5; 7 nucleotides line up with TRBD1. V lost 5 bases, J lost 4 bases, and 11 bases stayed unmatched. The CDR3 runs to 16 residues. Germline V gene data show CDR1 as MNHEY and CDR2 as SVGEGT. The CDR3 spells CASSRPPGQRNQPQHF. The CDR3 DNA sequence: TGTGCCAGCAGTCGTCCACCGGGACAGAGGAATCAGCCCCAGCATTTT.

The chain links TRBV15 to TRBJ1-5; TRBD1 matches 9 bases. Germline values: CDR1 LNHNV, CDR2 YYDKDF (reference sequence). V trimming: 1 base; J trimming: 4 bases; junction bases outside the gene matches: 14. This CDR3 spans 19 amino acids. For the CDR3, the DNA is TGTGCCACCAGCAGAGGGGGGACAGGGTTCGGGATCGCAAATCAGCCCCAGCATTTT. Translating it yields CATSRGGTGFGIANQPQHF.

This clone came up once. The J gene is TRBJ2-7, the V gene TRBV6-1, with TRBD2 matching over 8 bases. The CDR3 contains 14 residues. Germline V gives CDR1 MNHNS, CDR2 SASEGT. With 1 base clipped from V and 5 bases from J, the junction kept 4 bases outside the gene matches. The CDR3 DNA follows: TGTGCCAGCAGTGAAGAGCGGGGGATCCACGAGCAGTACTTC. Translated, it gives CASSEERGIHEQYF.

The chain joins TRBV18 to TRBJ2-7, with D possibly matching TRBD1 (8 bases). Trimming cost V 1 base and J 5 bases, with 24 bases left between them. Per the germline V gene, CDR1 is KGHSH and CDR2 is LQKENI. The CDR3 length is 18 residues. The CDR3 nucleotides are TGTGCCAGCTCACCACTGACAGGGGAGGGGGGCCAGACCCACGAGCAGTACTTC. The encoded protein is CASSPLTGEGGQTHEQYF.

This clone occurred a few times. The chain links TRBV3-1 (or the pseudogene TRBV3-2) to TRBJ1-6; the D is unclear. Germline assignment: CDR1 LGHDT and CDR2 YNNKEL (reference sequence). Deletions cut 4 bases from V and 10 bases from J, with 14 bases between. The length of the CDR3 is 14 residues. CDR3 amino acids: CASSPGIFGSPLHF. CDR3 in DNA: TGTGCCAGCAGCCCCGGGATTTTCGGCTCACCCCTCCACTTT.